This T cell receptor (beta chain) emerged from a study of shared clonotypes between healthy human individuals. Per the original data handling: With immunoSEQ giving junction-only sequences and no quality scores, filtering differed. Libraries were prepared by immunoSEQ multiplex PCR; TCRdb keeps only in-frame clonotypes and omits some of them. D and trimming come from the DNA, and the V and J calls and clone size come from that table. Of millions of clones listed, 85% to 95% are singletons. Specimen: naive CD4+ T cells sorted from blood. Subset meaning: CD45RA+ positively selected. The TCR sequence derives from a man younger than 35 in good health.

For the CDR3, the DNA is TGTGCCAGTAGTACTCACAGGGGGCCTGGAAACACCATATATTTT. Translating gives CASSTHRGPGNTIYF. The genes are TRBV19 and TRBJ1-3; 9 positions match TRBD1. The CDR3 contains 15 residues. The J segment lost 2 bases and the V segment lost 4 bases, leaving 3 bases of the junction unmatched. Germline lookup yields CDR1 LNHDA and CDR2 SQIVND (reference sequence).